This TCR beta chain was profiled in a study of blood T cells in healthy people across ages. Sample-barcoded 5' priming and a J-beta primer mix drove a second PCR of roughly 6 to 12 cycles. TCRdb called the 5' RACE reads again in MiXCR, with one record for every CDR3 protein. Among around 1,000,000 distinct CDR3 sequences, roughly two fifths were seen once, and the ten largest hold less than 15%. The germline V and J ends were trimmed by 4 bases and 7 bases, with 12 bases remaining between them. Germline V gene lookup returns CDR1 SGHDT and CDR2 YYEEEE. CDR3 length equals 13 residues. The chain has TRBV5-6 and TRBJ2-4; possible D gene TRBD2, 5 bases. The clonotype originates from a man aged 18 to 29 in good health. Sequenced material: blood. The CDR3 is CASSRLSGNIQYF. The CDR3 coding sequence is TGTGCCAGCAGCCGACTGTCGGGGAACATTCAGTACTTC.